These T cell receptor beta chains were read from a single sample in a study of early T cells in non-severe SARS-CoV-2 infection. TCRdb re-called the 5' RACE reads through MiXCR, storing one row per CDR3 protein. The sample includes roughly 81,000 distinct CDR3 sequences, about an eighth seen only once; the top ten take less than 3%. The material sequenced was whole blood. All receptors come from an adult who was a healthcare worker with PCR-confirmed SARS-CoV-2 infection or an uninfected control (not recorded which). Each CDR3 is given with its conserved first and last residue. The order of the fields is J gene, V gene, CDR3 protein.

j_call: TRBJ2-3
v_call: TRBV11-1
cdr3_aa: CASSLHPGTRGTDTQYF

j_call: TRBJ2-7
v_call: TRBV12-3/TRBV12-4
cdr3_aa: CASSLGQGVIYEQYF

j_call: TRBJ2-1
v_call: TRBV10-3
cdr3_aa: CAIRPLAGGPGEQFF

j_call: TRBJ2-1
v_call: TRBV29-1
cdr3_aa: CSVERSGTGVNEQFF

j_call: TRBJ1-2
v_call: TRBV27
cdr3_aa: CASRATTTNYGYTF

j_call: TRBJ2-1
v_call: TRBV2
cdr3_aa: CASSRERGAVAQFF

j_call: TRBJ2-7
v_call: TRBV5-1
cdr3_aa: CASSLWTGNSYEQYF

j_call: TRBJ1-4
v_call: TRBV3-1
cdr3_aa: CASSQIQASGLTNEKLFF

j_call: TRBJ2-7
v_call: TRBV11-2
cdr3_aa: CASSLIPHYEQYF

j_call: TRBJ2-1
v_call: TRBV3-1
cdr3_aa: CASSQFWTSGSSYNEQFF

j_call: TRBJ2-3
v_call: TRBV6-1
cdr3_aa: CASSGGQGRTDTQYF

j_call: TRBJ1-6
v_call: TRBV2
cdr3_aa: CASSDSNGPTTPLHF

j_call: TRBJ2-7
v_call: TRBV3-1
cdr3_aa: CASSQLPTSGGAYEQYF

j_call: TRBJ2-1
v_call: TRBV5-1
cdr3_aa: CASSLGVAVNEQFF

j_call: TRBJ1-6
v_call: TRBV27
cdr3_aa: CASSPLGSPLHF

j_call: TRBJ2-5
v_call: TRBV10-1
cdr3_aa: CASSDTTGLAGRKTQYF

j_call: TRBJ2-3
v_call: TRBV7-2
cdr3_aa: CASSLSGWQVEGDTQYF

j_call: TRBJ2-1
v_call: TRBV7-9
cdr3_aa: CASSSRTPVGREQFF

j_call: TRBJ2-5
v_call: TRBV3-1
cdr3_aa: CASSQGEETQYF

j_call: TRBJ2-7
v_call: TRBV9
cdr3_aa: CASSVAGGWEQYF

j_call: TRBJ2-7
v_call: TRBV5-1
cdr3_aa: CASSSTPSYEQYF

j_call: TRBJ1-2
v_call: TRBV12-3/TRBV12-4
cdr3_aa: CASSFWGAYGYTF

j_call: TRBJ2-1
v_call: TRBV5-1
cdr3_aa: CASSPTGDNEQFF

j_call: TRBJ1-1
v_call: TRBV28
cdr3_aa: CASSAIQGKAFF

j_call: TRBJ1-2
v_call: TRBV28
cdr3_aa: CANSQGQGVNYGYTF

j_call: TRBJ2-1
v_call: TRBV19
cdr3_aa: CASSTRTPWEGQFF

j_call: TRBJ2-7
v_call: TRBV24-1
cdr3_aa: CATSDYGGYEQYF

j_call: TRBJ2-2
v_call: TRBV18
cdr3_aa: CASSQGQANTGELFF

j_call: TRBJ2-1
v_call: TRBV29-1
cdr3_aa: CSGDGNEQFF

j_call: TRBJ2-7
v_call: TRBV7-3
cdr3_aa: CASSPAGGPSYEQYF

j_call: TRBJ2-7
v_call: TRBV29-1
cdr3_aa: CSVGPAGVSYEQYF

j_call: TRBJ2-3
v_call: TRBV12-3/TRBV12-4
cdr3_aa: CASSSGTGGRDTQYF

j_call: TRBJ2-1
v_call: TRBV10-2
cdr3_aa: CASKGLAGPSTYWNEQFF

j_call: TRBJ1-6
v_call: TRBV20-1
cdr3_aa: CSAFYRGRGDNSPLHF

j_call: TRBJ1-1
v_call: TRBV7-2
cdr3_aa: CASSWDMDTEAFF

j_call: TRBJ2-5
v_call: TRBV2
cdr3_aa: CASTQDGSETQYF

j_call: TRBJ2-5
v_call: TRBV30
cdr3_aa: CAWSVRAGVKETQYF

j_call: TRBJ2-7
v_call: TRBV6-6
cdr3_aa: CASSYSRGGTTYEQYF